One and the same sample provided the 30 T cell receptor beta chains below, sequenced in a study of human T cells and chemical hapten exposure. TCRdb passed the RACE reads through MiXCR, listing each CDR3 protein once. The sample gives around 300,000 distinct CDR3 sequences, 7.7% of which show up once; more than 1% is in the top ten. Time point given: pre-sensitization, week 0. Stated treatment: therapeutic diphenylcyclopropenone sensitization with weekly scalp DPC. Sequences were derived from whole blood, sampled in connection with sensitization to the hapten diphenylcyclopropenone (DPC). These receptors were obtained from a man between 18 and 29 years old with alopecia areata. Some clones in this sample may be carry-over from other donors' samples.

In this sample, this clonotype turned up many times. The chain has TRBV3-1 and TRBJ1-1; D is undetermined. This CDR3 spans 14 amino acids. Germline values: CDR1 LGHDT, CDR2 YNNKEL (reference sequence). Trimming removed 0 bases at V and 2 bases at J, with 7 bases between. The CDR3 DNA follows: TGTGCCAGCAGCCAAGAGAGGGTAAACACTGAAGCTTTCTTT. It is translated as CASSQERVNTEAFF.

V and J are TRBV5-1 and TRBJ1-2; D remains unclear. With 4 bases removed from V and 2 bases from J, the gap between germline ends came to 12 bases. Germline values: CDR1 SGHRS, CDR2 YFSETQ. The CDR3 totals 14 residues. The DNA of the CDR3 is TGCGCCAGCAGCAGGCCGGACCTAAACTATGGCTACACCTTC. Protein product: CASSRPDLNYGYTF. Complete variable domain (other parts from reference TRBV5-1 and TRBJ1-2): KAGVTQTPRYLIKTRGQQVTLSCSPISGHRSVSWYQQTPGQGLQFLFEYFSETQRNKGNFPGRFSGRQFSNSRSEMNVSTLELGDSALYLCASSRPDLNYGYTFGSGTRLTVV.

V is TRBV7-9 and J is TRBJ1-4; D ambiguous. This CDR3 region has 17 residues. Germline loops: CDR1 SEHNR, CDR2 FQNEAQ (reference sequence). Trimming pared 2 bases from V and 0 bases from J, leaving 13 bases between. CDR3 nucleotides: TGTGCCAGCAGCTTAAGCCGAAGGACTGCAACTAATGAAAAACTGTTTTTT. This encodes CASSLSRRTATNEKLFF.

Many counts were recorded for this clonotype. J is TRBJ2-2 and V is TRBV7-9, with 10 bases aligning to TRBD1. The germline V gene encodes CDR1 SEHNR and CDR2 FQNEAQ (reference sequence). The CDR3 extends over 17 amino acids. Trimming removed 4 bases from V and 1 base from J; junction bases left unmatched: 6. Written as DNA, the CDR3 is TGTGCCAGCAGCTCAGATTGGGACAGGGGGAACACCGGGGAGCTGTTTTTT. Residues: CASSSDWDRGNTGELFF.

This clonotype was counted only a few times. The chain links TRBV15 to TRBJ2-5; TRBD2 matches 8 bases. The ends lost 5 bases at V and 5 bases at J; junction bases unmatched: 7. CDR1 LNHNV and CDR2 YYDKDF come from the germline V gene (reference sequence). The CDR3 covers 14 residues. The CDR3 loop is CATSLRSGEETQYF. CDR3 bases: TGTGCCACCAGCTTACGTAGCGGGGAGGAGACCCAGTACTTC.

This chain joins TRBV27 and TRBJ2-1, with 7 positions matching TRBD1. Germline V gene sequence: CDR1 MNHEY, CDR2 SMNVEV (reference sequence). The CDR3 length is 16 residues. V lost 8 bases, J lost 2 bases, and 12 bases stayed unmatched. CDR3 loop: CASCPLRDRTYNEQFF. In nucleotides, the CDR3 is TGTGCCAGCTGCCCACTCCGGGACAGAACCTACAATGAGCAGTTCTTC.

The chain carries TRBV2 and TRBJ2-1; D is unresolved. This CDR3 has 13 amino acids. V lost 4 bases to trimming and J lost 5 bases, with 9 bases between them. Germline assignment: CDR1 SNHLY and CDR2 FYNNEI. The CDR3: CASSARRDNEQFF. The CDR3 bases are TGTGCCAGCAGTGCGAGACGGGACAATGAGCAGTTCTTC. Looking up the rest from reference TRBV2 and TRBJ2-1 gives the full variable domain: EPEVTQTPSHQVTQMGQEVILRCVPISNHLYFYWYRQILGQKVEFLVSFYNNEISEKSEIFDDQFSVERPDGSNFTLKIRSTKLEDSAMYFCASSARRDNEQFFGPGTRLTVL.

This clonotype was counted only a few times. This chain joins TRBV12-3 or TRBV12-4 and TRBJ1-1; a possible D gene is TRBD1 (5 bases). Trimming took 9 bases from V and 0 from J, leaving 20 bases between them. CDR3 length equals 16 residues. CDR3 nucleotide sequence: TGTGCCAGTCTACATTCCCCGGGACCCCTGAACACTGAAGCTTTCTTT. Translation gives CASLHSPGPLNTEAFF.

This chain uses TRBV7-2 with TRBJ2-6; no reliable D call. V was shortened by 5 bases and J by 12 bases, with 11 bases between the two germline ends. The CDR3 contains 12 residues. Germline V gives CDR1 SGHTA, CDR2 FQGNSA. The CDR3 bases are TGTGCCAGCAGCCTCGAGCGAAGCGTCCTGACTTTC. This codes for CASSLERSVLTF.

CDR3 amino acids: CSVGTKPGQLGQYF. CDR3 in DNA: TGCAGCGTTGGTACGAAACCGGGACAACTCGGGCAGTACTTC. The V gene is TRBV29-1, the J gene TRBJ2-7; tentatively, D is TRBD1 (6 bases). CDR1 is SQVTM, CDR2 ANQGSEA, per germline. The CDR3 sequence is 14 residues long. Trimming removed 4 bases from V and 9 bases from J, with 22 bases in between.

The chain recombines TRBV4-2 with TRBJ2-3; 12 positions match TRBD2. CDR1 and CDR2 from the germline V gene are LGHNA and YNFKEQ. The CDR3 loop spans 17 amino acids. Trimming took 0 bases from V and 3 from J; bases not matched to a gene: 4. The DNA of the CDR3 is TGTGCCAGCAGCCAAGAACCCACTAGCGGGGGGACAGATACGCAGTATTTT. It yields the protein CASSQEPTSGGTDTQYF.

This clonotype was seen many times. The V gene is TRBV4-3, the J gene TRBJ2-7; tentative D call: TRBD2 (7 bases). The CDR3 has 16 residues. Trimming shortened V by 3 bases and J by 3 bases, and 18 bases separated the two germline ends. Germline V gene lookup returns CDR1 LGHNA and CDR2 YSLEER. The CDR3 region is CASSQSTRGAVYEQYF. The CDR3 nucleotides read TGCGCCAGCAGCCAGTCAACCCGGGGGGCGGTCTACGAGCAGTACTTC.

This clonotype was seen ten or more times. The rearrangement links TRBV7-2 to TRBJ1-4; tentatively, D is TRBD1 (5 bases). This CDR3 is built from 15 residues. CDR1 is SGHTA and CDR2 is FQGNSA in the germline V gene. Trimming left V 5 bases short and J 8 bases short, with 18 bases between. The CDR3 region is CASSQGRSGVEKLFF. Here the CDR3 DNA reads TGTGCCAGCAGCCAGGGACGGTCCGGGGTGGAAAAACTGTTTTTT.

This clonotype was seen repeatedly, ten times or more. The V gene is TRBV4-1, the J gene TRBJ2-1; TRBD2 matches at 13 bases. The CDR3 consists of 17 residues. Trimming took 4 bases from V and 2 from J; bases not matched to a gene: 5. Germline values: CDR1 MGHRA, CDR2 YSYEKL. CDR3 sequence: CASSPRLAGGAYNEQFF. CDR3 in DNA: TGCGCCAGCAGCCCTAGACTAGCGGGGGGCGCCTACAATGAGCAGTTCTTC.

This rearrangement joins TRBV4-1 to TRBJ2-1, with a weak D call TRBD1 (5 bases). The CDR3 spans 18 residues. Between the trimmed V and J ends, which lost 1 base and 4 bases, there was a span of 20 bases. Germline-derived CDR1 and CDR2 are MGHRA and YSYEKL. CDR3 amino acids: CASSQGTRVYDPYNEQFF. The CDR3 coding sequence is TGCGCCAGCAGCCAAGGAACCAGGGTTTACGATCCTTACAATGAGCAGTTCTTC.

The sample holds a few counts of this clonotype. The V call is TRBV19, the J call TRBJ2-4; D is unclear. Trimming left V 1 base short and J 7 bases short, with 8 bases between. Germline V gene data show CDR1 as LNHDA and CDR2 as SQIVND (reference sequence). The CDR3 consists of 13 residues. The CDR3 DNA is TGTGCCAGTAGTATAGGAAGTTGGAACATTCAGTACTTC. Amino acid sequence: CASSIGSWNIQYF.

This chain joins TRBV5-8 and TRBJ2-2; 8 bases line up with TRBD1. The CDR3 extends over 16 amino acids. Germline CDR1 and CDR2: SGHTS and YDEGEE. V lost 3 bases to trimming and J lost 3 bases; unmatched junction nucleotides: 7. CDR3 sequence (DNA): TGTGCCAGCAGCTCCCGACAGGGGATGTACACCGGGGAGCTGTTTTTT. It encodes CASSSRQGMYTGELFF.

The chain links TRBV6-5 to TRBJ1-5, with no clear D. V was pared by 0 bases and J by 0 bases, with 6 bases between. This CDR3 has 15 amino acids. In germline, CDR1 is MNHEY, CDR2 SVGAGI. CDR3 sequence: CASSYSGNSNQPQHF. The CDR3 DNA reads TGTGCCAGCAGTTACTCAGGCAATAGCAATCAGCCCCAGCATTTT.

V and J are TRBV7-2 and TRBJ2-6, with unresolved D. CDR1 is SGHTA, CDR2 FQGNSA, per germline. The CDR3 sequence is 14 residues long. Trimming took off 5 bases at V and 0 bases at J, with 5 bases between the two ends. CDR3 sequence reads: CASSIHSGANVLTF. DNA of the CDR3: TGTGCCAGCAGCATACACTCTGGGGCCAACGTCCTGACTTTC.

For this clonotype: A much larger clone lies one base from this, so it may be a read error. The V call is TRBV9, the J call TRBJ1-1, with D perhaps TRBD1 (5 bases). Germline V lookup: CDR1 SGDLS, CDR2 YYNGEE. The CDR3 runs 15 residues. The CDR3 loop reads CASSQKSEGNTGAFF. In DNA, the CDR3 is TGTGCCAGCAGCCAAAAGAGCGAGGGGAACACTGGAGCTTTCTTT.

This chain connects TRBV3-1 to TRBJ2-4; D call uncertain. The ends were cut back, 0 bases at V and 0 bases at J, with 12 bases in the middle. The CDR3 totals 17 residues. CDR1 and CDR2 from the germline V gene are LGHDT and YNNKEL (reference sequence). CDR3: CASSQDMLIKAKNIQYF. Written as DNA, the CDR3 is TGTGCCAGCAGCCAAGATATGCTGATCAAAGCCAAAAACATTCAGTACTTC.

There are many counts of this clonotype. This sequence joins TRBV7-9 and TRBJ1-3; the match to TRBD1 covers 7 bases. The CDR3 sequence is 15 residues long. Germline CDR1 SEHNR, CDR2 FQNEAQ (reference sequence). Germline trimming cut 3 bases from V and 4 bases from J; bases unmatched to any gene: 6. The CDR3 region is CASSLGQWGGNTIYF. Written as DNA, the CDR3 is TGTGCCAGCAGCTTGGGACAGTGGGGAGGAAACACCATATATTTT.

This clonotype has only a few counts. V gene TRBV3-1 combines with J gene TRBJ2-2; 11 bases agree with TRBD2. The CDR3 has 16 residues. Looked up from germline, CDR1 is LGHDT and CDR2 is YNNKEL (reference sequence). V dropped 4 bases and J dropped 4; count of bases not matched to a gene: 5. The CDR3 nucleotides are TGTGCCAGCAGCCGCGGGACTAGCGGACTCACCGGGGAGCTGTTTTTT. This encodes CASSRGTSGLTGELFF.

The V gene is TRBV28, the J gene TRBJ1-2; D perhaps matches TRBD1 (5 bases). Germline CDR1 and CDR2: MDHEN and SYDVKM. V dropped 5 bases and J dropped 8 bases, with 18 bases sitting between them. The CDR3 contains 14 residues. CDR3: CASSRTLFQGGYTF. The CDR3 DNA reads as TGTGCCAGCAGTAGGACCCTCTTCCAGGGAGGCTACACCTTC.

The chain joins TRBV28 to TRBJ2-7; D possibly uses TRBD1 or TRBD2 (5 bases each). Germline assignment: CDR1 MDHEN and CDR2 SYDVKM. CDR3 length: 12 residues. Trimming pared 6 bases from V and 0 bases from J, leaving 6 bases between. The CDR3 DNA reads as TGTGCCAGCAGGGGGACCTCCTACGAGCAGTACTTC. This translates into CASRGTSYEQYF.

This clonotype occurred a few times. This chain uses TRBV20-1 with TRBJ1-5, with 7 bases that match TRBD1. V was pared by 2 bases and J by 5 bases, with 9 bases of the junction left unmatched. CDR1 and CDR2 from the germline V gene are DFQATT and SNEGSKA (reference sequence). The CDR3 length is 15 residues. The CDR3 DNA reads TGCAGTGCTAGAAACACAGGGGATACCCATCAGCCCCAGCATTTT. It yields the protein CSARNTGDTHQPQHF.

In its sample, this clonotype was seen many times. The chain joins TRBV7-9 to TRBJ2-5; D is unresolved. Between the trimmed V and J ends, which lost 5 bases and 7 bases, there was a span of 11 bases. Germline CDR1 SEHNR, CDR2 FQNEAQ (reference sequence). The CDR3 length is 12 residues. In DNA form, the CDR3 reads TGTGCCAGCAGCATGCCACGATGGACCCAGTACTTC. Encoded protein: CASSMPRWTQYF.

The rearrangement links TRBV7-9 to TRBJ2-1; TRBD2 aligns across 7 bases. The CDR3 contains 16 residues. The V gene end was trimmed by 1 base and the J gene end by 4 bases; junction bases not matched to a gene: 7. CDR1 SEHNR and CDR2 FQNEAQ come from the germline V gene (reference sequence). CDR3 residues: CASSLVSAGVYNEQFF. The CDR3 coding sequence is TGTGCCAGCAGCTTAGTTTCGGCGGGGGTTTACAATGAGCAGTTCTTC.

The chain is built from TRBV10-2 and TRBJ2-3; D gene unclear. CDR1 is WSHSY, CDR2 SAAADI, per germline. V was shortened by 5 bases and J by 5 bases, with 5 bases between the two germline ends. The CDR3 has 11 residues. For the CDR3, the DNA is TGCGCCAGCAGTAACCTAGATACGCAGTATTTT. As protein: CASSNLDTQYF.

V is TRBV11-2 and J is TRBJ2-2; 7 bases are shared with TRBD1. The CDR3 has 14 residues. V lost 6 bases and J lost 2; bases outside the gene matches: 3. Germline V gene data show CDR1 as SGHAT and CDR2 as FQNNGV. The CDR3 DNA sequence: TGTGCCAGCAGAAGGGGGCTAAACACCGGGGAGCTGTTTTTT. Its protein product is CASRRGLNTGELFF.